A single sample is the source of the 22 T cell receptor beta chains below, sequenced in a study of CD8+ T cells in alopecia areata. Treatment here: oral pan-JAK inhibitor, 5-10 mg twice daily. RNA extraction was followed by reverse transcription into cDNA, which acted as the sequencing template. Clones were read by immunoSEQ multiplex PCR, and TCRdb kept only the in-frame ones, dropping some. The repertoire includes over 100,000 clones, around 53% of them detected once, and 0.46% sits in the top ten. The sample in question was CD4+ T cells sorted from blood, obtained at week 4, from a patient treated with tofacitinib. These receptor sequences come from a human donor with alopecia areata.

The chain has TRBV30 and TRBJ2-6; 7 bases align to TRBD1. CDR3 length equals 19 residues. The V and J ends lost 5 bases and 2 bases, in that order; junction bases with no gene match: 18. Germline V gene data show CDR1 as GTSNPN and CDR2 as SVGIG (reference sequence). In nucleotides, the CDR3 is TGTGCCTGGGGCCTAAAGGGACAGATGCTTTTACCTGGGGCCAACGTCCTGACTTTC. This gives the protein CAWGLKGQMLLPGANVLTF.

Concerning this clone: Additional DNA sequences in this sample encode the identical CDR3. The CDR3 spells CAWSGTGGNQPQHF. CDR3 DNA: TGTGCCTGGAGCGGGACGGGAGGCAATCAGCCCCAGCATTTT. V usage is TRBV30 and J usage is TRBJ1-5, with D possibly being TRBD1 (5 bases). This CDR3 spans 14 amino acids. Germline V gene lookup returns CDR1 GTSNPN and CDR2 SVGIG (reference sequence). V shed 3 bases and J shed 2 bases, with 11 bases lying between them.

This clone was seen a few times. Other DNA sequences within the sample encode an identical CDR3. The chain has TRBV15 and TRBJ2-5; maybe TRBD1 (6 bases). With 0 bases removed from V and 2 bases from J, the gap between germline ends came to 7 bases. Germline assignment: CDR1 LNHNV and CDR2 YYDKDF (reference sequence). The CDR3 is 14 amino acids. The CDR3 sequence: CATSRDRGQETQYF. In DNA, the CDR3 is TGTGCCACCAGCAGAGACAGGGGACAAGAGACCCAGTACTTC.

Turning to this clone: This same CDR3 is encoded by further DNA sequences in the sample. The chain uses TRBV5-1 and TRBJ2-1; D is undetermined. Germline CDR1 is SGHRS and CDR2 is YFSETQ. The germline V and J ends were trimmed by 0 bases and 6 bases, with 4 bases remaining between them. CDR3 length: 12 residues. In DNA, the CDR3 is TGCGCCAGCAGCTTGGGGGGCAATGAGCAGTTCTTC. This codes for CASSLGGNEQFF.

The rearrangement links TRBV9 to TRBJ2-1; a possible D gene is TRBD1 (6 bases). Trimming removed 4 bases at V and 5 bases at J, with 10 bases between. Germline-derived CDR1 and CDR2 are SGDLS and YYNGEE. CDR3 length: 13 amino acids. CDR3 DNA: TGTGCCAGCAGCCAACAGGGTCACAATGAGCAGTTCTTC. This gives the protein CASSQQGHNEQFF.

This clone was seen once. The chain recombines TRBV2 with TRBJ2-7; D remains unclear. Germline V gene lookup returns CDR1 SNHLY and CDR2 FYNNEI. Trimming cost V 4 bases and J 3 bases, with 4 bases left between them. The CDR3 extends over 11 amino acids. CDR3 in amino acids: CASSVSYEQYF. DNA for the CDR3: TGTGCCAGCAGTGTGAGCTACGAGCAGTACTTC.

Only a few counts were recorded for this clone. The chain uses TRBV29-1 and TRBJ2-3; the match to TRBD2 covers 8 bases. CDR1 SQVTM and CDR2 ANQGSEA come from the germline V gene. With 7 bases clipped from V and 6 bases from J, the junction kept 0 bases outside the gene matches. The CDR3 is made up of 10 amino acids. As DNA, the CDR3 is TGCAGCGCGGGGGGGGATACGCAGTATTTT. Encoded protein: CSAGGDTQYF.

This clone has a handful of counts. The V call is TRBV28, the J call TRBJ1-6, with 9 bases that match TRBD1. The CDR3 sequence is 14 residues long. The germline V gene has CDR1 MDHEN and CDR2 SYDVKM. J gave up 8 bases and V 5 bases, and 4 bases lay outside the gene matches. The CDR3 DNA follows: TGTGCCAGCAGTACGGGACAGGGATATTCACCCCTCCACTTT. Its protein is CASSTGQGYSPLHF.

The CDR3 coding sequence is TGCGCCAGCAGCCCCCGAAGGGACATTCAGTACTTC. Translated: CASSPRRDIQYF. This sequence joins TRBV5-1 and TRBJ2-4; no reliable D call. Germline CDR1 reads SGHRS; CDR2 reads YFSETQ. This CDR3 is built from 12 residues. V dropped 4 bases and J dropped 8 bases, with 10 bases sitting between them.

The chain carries TRBV4-1 and TRBJ1-2, with TRBD1 matching 11 bases. CDR3 length: 15 amino acids. V shed 4 bases and J 6 bases; nucleotides not matched to a gene: 7. Germline V gene data show CDR1 as MGHRA and CDR2 as YSYEKL. In nucleotides, the CDR3 is TGCGCCAGCAGCCCCACCTGGGACAGGGGGAATGGCTACACCTTC. This encodes CASSPTWDRGNGYTF.

In its sample, this clone was seen a few times. The chain links TRBV30 to TRBJ1-1, with TRBD1 matching 7 bases. Germline V gene lookup returns CDR1 GTSNPN and CDR2 SVGIG (reference sequence). This CDR3 has 13 residues. The junction had 4 bases not matched to a gene; V was cut back by 5 bases and J by 1 base. In DNA, the CDR3 is TGTGCCTGGGACAGGGATAGGAACACTGAAGCTTTCTTT. Protein sequence: CAWDRDRNTEAFF.

The V gene is TRBV6-5, the J gene TRBJ2-7; 8 positions agree with TRBD1. The V gene's germline CDR1 is MNHEY and CDR2 SVGAGI. Trimming at V came to 5 bases and at J to 1 base, leaving 4 bases not matched to a gene. The length of the CDR3 is 14 residues. In DNA, the CDR3 is TGTGCCAGCAGTAGGACAGGGAGGTCCTACGAGCAGTACTTC. Translation: CASSRTGRSYEQYF.

The V and J genes are TRBV7-6 and TRBJ2-2, with D unresolved. Looked up from germline, CDR1 is SGHVS and CDR2 is FNYEAQ. Deletions cut 7 bases from V and 5 bases from J, with 14 bases between. This CDR3 has 14 amino acids. CDR3 DNA sequence: TGTGCCAGCACGGGTCCCAGGTTAACCGGGGAGCTGTTTTTT. This codes for CASTGPRLTGELFF.

The sample holds a few counts of this clone. V is TRBV29-1 and J is TRBJ2-7; 8 bases line up with TRBD1. J lost 0 bases, V lost 5 bases, and 6 bases had no gene match. CDR3 length: 14 amino acids. Germline CDR1 and CDR2: SQVTM and ANQGSEA. CDR3: CSVSTGGYSYEQYF. DNA for the CDR3: TGCAGCGTTAGTACAGGGGGATACTCCTACGAGCAGTACTTC.

In this sample, this clone turned up once. The rearrangement uses TRBV9 and TRBJ2-5; no reliable D call. V shed 3 bases and J shed 5 bases, with 11 bases lying between them. Germline CDR1 reads SGDLS; CDR2 reads YYNGEE. This CDR3 region has 13 residues. CDR3: CASSGAIPETQYF. CDR3 nucleotides: TGTGCCAGCAGCGGTGCCATCCCCGAGACCCAGTACTTC.

The chain couples TRBV15 to TRBJ2-5, with TRBD2 matching 8 bases. Per the germline V gene, CDR1 is LNHNV and CDR2 is YYDKDF (reference sequence). Trimming removed 4 bases from V and 5 bases from J; junction bases left unmatched: 12. The CDR3 loop spans 16 amino acids. Written as DNA, the CDR3 is TGTGCCACCAGCACAGGAAAGAGCGGGAGAGCTGAGACCCAGTACTTC. Its protein is CATSTGKSGRAETQYF.

The rearrangement joins TRBV5-6 to TRBJ1-5; maybe TRBD1 (5 bases). Germline lookup yields CDR1 SGHDT and CDR2 YYEEEE. The CDR3 length is 15 residues. The V and J ends lost 0 bases and 2 bases respectively, with 9 bases between them. This chain's CDR3 is CASSLGGTGNQPQHF. For the CDR3, the DNA is TGTGCCAGCAGCTTGGGGGGGACCGGCAATCAGCCCCAGCATTTT.

The chain uses TRBV7-2 and TRBJ2-4; 12 bases agree with TRBD2. With V trimmed by 5 bases and J by 0 bases, 5 bases remained unmatched. The CDR3 runs to 17 residues. Germline V CDR1 and CDR2: SGHTA, FQGNSA. The CDR3: CASSPMTSGGAKNIQYF. CDR3 nucleotide sequence: TGTGCCAGCAGCCCCATGACTAGCGGGGGAGCCAAAAACATTCAGTACTTC.

The CDR3: CAWSDSTEAFF. Here the CDR3 DNA reads TGTGCCTGGAGCGACAGCACTGAAGCTTTCTTT. The gene calls are TRBV30 and TRBJ1-1; D is possibly TRBD1 (5 bases). CDR1 GTSNPN and CDR2 SVGIG come from the germline V gene (reference sequence). This CDR3 is built from 11 residues. V dropped 3 bases and J dropped 4 bases, with 6 bases sitting between them.

The J gene is TRBJ1-1, the V gene TRBV29-1, with D perhaps matching TRBD1 (5 bases). The ends were cut back, 3 bases at V and 0 bases at J, with 11 bases in the middle. The length of the CDR3 is 14 residues. The germline V gene encodes CDR1 SQVTM and CDR2 ANQGSEA. CDR3 sequence: CSVDPGLLNTEAFF. The CDR3, as DNA: TGCAGCGTTGACCCGGGACTCTTGAACACTGAAGCTTTCTTT.

V usage is TRBV30 and J usage is TRBJ2-3; 8 bases align to TRBD2. There are 14 residues in the CDR3. The junction had 6 bases not matched to a gene; V was cut back by 7 bases and J by 0 bases. Germline-derived CDR1 and CDR2 are GTSNPN and SVGIG (reference sequence). The CDR3 sequence: CASNGGGSTDTQYF. The CDR3 region has the DNA TGTGCCTCCAATGGCGGGGGGAGCACAGATACGCAGTATTTT.

The rearrangement uses TRBV7-6 and TRBJ1-1; D unresolved. V shed 8 bases and J shed 1 base, with 11 bases lying between them. CDR3 length: 13 residues. Germline CDR1 is SGHVS and CDR2 is FNYEAQ. DNA for the CDR3: TGTGCCAGCCATAGGGCGCCGAACACTGAAGCTTTCTTT. Protein: CASHRAPNTEAFF.